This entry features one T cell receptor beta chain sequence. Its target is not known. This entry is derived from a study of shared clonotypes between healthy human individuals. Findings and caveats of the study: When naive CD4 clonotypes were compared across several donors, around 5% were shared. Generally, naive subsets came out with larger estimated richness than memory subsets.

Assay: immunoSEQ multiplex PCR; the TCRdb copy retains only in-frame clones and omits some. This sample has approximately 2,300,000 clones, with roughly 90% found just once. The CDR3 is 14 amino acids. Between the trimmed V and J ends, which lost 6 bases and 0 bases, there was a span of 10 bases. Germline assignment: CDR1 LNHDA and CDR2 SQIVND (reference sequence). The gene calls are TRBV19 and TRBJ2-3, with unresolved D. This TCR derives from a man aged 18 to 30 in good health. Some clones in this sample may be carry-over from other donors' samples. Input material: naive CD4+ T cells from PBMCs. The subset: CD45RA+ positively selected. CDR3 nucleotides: TGTGCCAGTAGGAGTACAGTTAGCACAGATACGCAGTATTTT. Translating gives CASRSTVSTDTQYF.